The present TCR beta chain was sequenced within a study of T cells in Graves' hyperthyroidism and ophthalmopathy. V lost 0 bases, J lost 0 bases, and 12 bases lay in between. The CDR3 runs 17 residues. Per the germline V gene, CDR1 is SGHRS and CDR2 is YFSETQ. RNA transcripts gave rise to amplified TCR beta CDR3 regions. The HTBI primer set was used in a first-round RT-PCR of the TCR CDR3. TCRdb ran MiXCR on the multiplex PCR reads and lists one entry per CDR3 protein. Here the sample spans some 600,000 distinct CDR3 sequences, approximately 14% being singletons. This clonotype was found many times. This sequence originates from a woman aged 30 to 39 with Graves' hyperthyroidism that later progressed to Graves' ophthalmopathy. Sequencing used blood. The rearrangement links TRBV5-1 to TRBJ1-4; D is perhaps TRBD1 (6 bases). The CDR3 is CASSLGGLSATNEKLFF. DNA of the CDR3: TGCGCCAGCAGCTTGGGGGGGCTAAGCGCAACTAATGAAAAACTGTTTTTT.